The subject of this entry is one T cell receptor (beta chain). The sample comes from a study of shared T cell receptors in the human thymus. Trimming at V came to 2 bases and at J to 7 bases, leaving 7 bases not matched to a gene. The CDR3 runs 16 residues. Per germline, CDR1 MNHEY and CDR2 SMNVEV (reference sequence). Assay: immunoSEQ multiplex PCR; the TCRdb copy retains only in-frame clones and omits some. The sample holds about 730,000 clones, 80% to 90% seen once. The same sample was also studied in work on human thymus T cells.

This receptor was taken from a girl under two years old with a congenital heart defect. The sample consisted of thymocytes. This chain links TRBV27 with TRBJ2-2; 10 bases fit TRBD1. The CDR3 DNA follows: TGTGCCAGCAGTTTAGTGGGACAGGGGAACGACGGGGAGCTGTTTTTT. Amino acids: CASSLVGQGNDGELFF.